The 8 T cell receptor beta chains given below trace back to one sample, sequenced in a study of identical twins. TCRdb itself ran the 5' RACE reads through MiXCR, one entry per CDR3 protein. This sample carries 400,000 to 550,000 distinct CDR3 sequences, approximately 22% of them seen once, and the ten largest clones take 0.91%. This same sample was also taken into another study, of T cells expressing NK-cell markers.

The sequenced material came from CD4+ T cells sorted from blood. These receptors all stem from a young woman in good health.

The rearrangement links TRBV27 to TRBJ2-7, with D perhaps assigned TRBD1 or TRBD2 (5 bases each). Germline V gives CDR1 MNHEY, CDR2 SMNVEV (reference sequence). This CDR3 region has 15 residues. V was shortened by 5 bases and J by 9 bases, with 23 bases between the two germline ends. As DNA, the CDR3 is TGTGCCAGCAGTCCAACCGGGACGGTTAATTATGGGCAGTACTTC. This encodes CASSPTGTVNYGQYF.

CDR3 loop: CASRDRDGGEQYF. CDR3 sequence (DNA): TGTGCCAGCAGAGACCGGGACGGCGGCGAGCAGTACTTC. This chain links TRBV9 with TRBJ2-7; possibly TRBD1 or TRBD2 for D (5 bases each). Trimming took off 5 bases at V and 6 bases at J, with 15 bases between the two ends. CDR3 length: 13 residues. The germline CDR1 and CDR2 sequences are SGDLS and YYNGEE.

This clonotype was observed a few times. The V call is TRBV29-1, the J call TRBJ2-7, with 8 bases fitting TRBD1. J gave up 3 bases and V 7 bases, and 11 bases lay outside the gene matches. CDR1 and CDR2 from the germline V gene are SQVTM and ANQGSEA. CDR3 length equals 14 residues. Written as DNA, the CDR3 is TGCAGCGCCCTCCCTGACAGGGGATTCTACGAGCAGTACTTC. It codes for CSALPDRGFYEQYF.

Written as DNA, the CDR3 is TGTGCCAGCAGTAGGGAAAACAGGGGGCCTAGGGAGTTCTTC. It codes for CASSRENRGPREFF. This sequence joins TRBV6-1 and TRBJ2-1; 9 nucleotides agree with TRBD1. CDR3 length: 14 amino acids. Germline V gene sequence: CDR1 MNHNS, CDR2 SASEGT. The junction had 13 bases not matched to a gene; V was cut back by 5 bases and J by 14 bases.

The chain is built from TRBV20-1 and TRBJ2-5; 10 bases agree with TRBD2. CDR1 and CDR2 from the germline V gene are DFQATT and SNEGSKA (reference sequence). The CDR3 length is 16 residues. Germline trimming cut 4 bases from V and 5 bases from J; bases unmatched to any gene: 13. The CDR3 loop reads CSAMGGAGGPWETQYF. The DNA of the CDR3 is TGCAGTGCTATGGGGGGAGCGGGGGGGCCGTGGGAGACCCAGTACTTC.

This clonotype was seen more than once but under ten times. The chain combines TRBV12-3 or TRBV12-4 with TRBJ1-2; D call uncertain. Trimming shortened V by 6 bases and J by 0 bases, and 14 bases separated the two germline ends. CDR3 size: 15 residues. The CDR3 nucleotides read TGTGCCAGCAGCCTCCAAGGTGGGGCTAACTATGGCTACACCTTC. It encodes CASSLQGGANYGYTF.

The gene calls are TRBV7-2 and TRBJ1-1; D is perhaps TRBD1 (6 bases). Germline V CDR1 and CDR2: SGHTA, FQGNSA. Trimming took off 5 bases at V and 4 bases at J, with 11 bases between the two ends. The CDR3 has 13 residues. Here the CDR3 reads CASSPTGTTEAFF. DNA for the CDR3: TGTGCCAGCAGCCCTACAGGGACCACTGAAGCTTTCTTT.

This clonotype was detected only a few times. The chain combines TRBV7-3 with TRBJ2-3; D is possibly TRBD1 or TRBD2 (5 bases each). The CDR3 consists of 17 residues. CDR1 is SGHTA, CDR2 FQGTGA, per germline. Trimming pared 4 bases from V and 2 bases from J, leaving 19 bases between. CDR3 DNA sequence: TGTGCCAGCAGCTCCCGACAGAGCGGACTTTACACAGATACGCAGTATTTT. It codes for CASSSRQSGLYTDTQYF.